This T cell receptor (beta chain) was identified in a study of T-cell reconstitution after alpha-beta-depleted transplantation in children. The TCRbeta library was prepared with unique molecular identifiers. TCRdb re-derived calls from the PCR reads in MiXCR, one entry per CDR3 protein. The repertoire holds fewer than 700,000 distinct CDR3 sequences, with approximately 22% as singletons. Whole-study findings and limits: Some patients' high day-60 TCRbeta diversity was attributed to recipient cells surviving conditioning. There were reportedly several hundred expanded graft clones from which alpha-beta T cells came about two months after transplant. Newly produced T cells mostly provided counts and TCRbeta diversity after one year, as hyperexpanded clones declined.

This clonotype has just a few counts. No antigen is known for it. The V gene lost 7 bases and the J gene lost 5 bases, with 14 bases spanning the gap. From germline, CDR1 is MNHNS and CDR2 SASEGT. The CDR3 is made up of 14 amino acids. This specimen was PBMCs, mostly from graft donor cells, taken 360 days after TCRalphabeta/CD19-depleted stem cell transplant. The chain is built from TRBV6-1 and TRBJ2-2, with D maybe TRBD1 (5 bases). The receptor was isolated from a boy less than two years old who had a stem cell transplant for acute myeloid leukemia, so the T cells may come from the graft donor. This CDR3 reads CASMGPGQTGELFF. In nucleotides, the CDR3 is TGTGCCAGCATGGGGCCAGGGCAGACCGGGGAGCTGTTTTTT.